Here is one T cell receptor (beta chain) with its context. Data came from immunoSEQ multiplex PCR; TCRdb stores just in-frame clones and leaves some out. This sample has around 210,000 clones, with more than 65% found just once. These data are taken from a study of blood T cell repertoires in COVID-19. On the study more broadly: Samples taken during acute and convalescent COVID-19 were collected in the United States, Italy and Spain. Sources were T cells, B-cell-depleted T cells, or PBMCs; the material itself was cDNA or gDNA.

In germline, CDR1 is MDHEN, CDR2 SYDVKM. Trimming took 6 bases from V and 0 from J, leaving 11 bases between them. The CDR3 is 14 residues long. The sequenced sample was peripheral blood. J is TRBJ1-2 and V is TRBV28; no definite D call. This clonotype was sampled from a human donor in a cohort sampled during active COVID-19. The CDR3 here is CASSLQFTNYGYTF. Written as DNA, the CDR3 is TGTGCCAGCAGCCTACAGTTTACTAACTATGGCTACACCTTC.